Listed below are T cell receptor beta chains from one sample, sequenced in a study of blood T cell repertoires in COVID-19. Produced via immunoSEQ multiplex PCR; TCRdb's table is partial and in-frame only. The sample holds about 380,000 clones, 85% to 90% seen once. Input material: PBMCs or T cells enriched from blood (not recorded which). These receptor sequences come from a woman aged 18-29 years who had recovered from COVID-19. The CDR3 runs from the conserved cysteine through the conserved F or W. Fields, in order: J gene, CDR3 length, V gene, clone size, D gene, CDR3 DNA, CDR3 protein. D genes are given only for firm matches. Clone size is not always given. Where it is, it says once, few, many or a class for expanded clones.

j_call: TRBJ1-3
cdr3_length: 17
v_call: TRBV7-2
clone_size: NA
d_call: NA
cdr3_nt: TGTGCCAGCAGCCCCCGATTAACAGGCTCCTCTGGAAACACCATATATTTT
cdr3_aa: CASSPRLTGSSGNTIYF

j_call: TRBJ2-7
cdr3_length: 15
v_call: TRBV6-6
clone_size: NA
d_call: NA
cdr3_nt: TGTGCCAGCAGTCCCTCAGGAGGGAGCTCCTACGAGCAGTACTTC
cdr3_aa: CASSPSGGSSYEQYF

j_call: TRBJ1-5
cdr3_length: 16
v_call: TRBV6-1
clone_size: NA
d_call: TRBD1
cdr3_nt: TGTGCCAGCAGTGTCCCGACAGGGTCGAGCAATCAGCCCCAGCATTTT
cdr3_aa: CASSVPTGSSNQPQHF

j_call: TRBJ1-5
cdr3_length: 14
v_call: TRBV2
clone_size: NA
d_call: NA
cdr3_nt: TGTGCCAGCAGTGAAGTCTCAGGCAATCAGCCCCAGCATTTT
cdr3_aa: CASSEVSGNQPQHF

j_call: TRBJ1-4
cdr3_length: 15
v_call: TRBV19
clone_size: NA
d_call: TRBD1
cdr3_nt: TGTGCCAGTAGTATTCTGGGACAGGGTGAGGAAAAACTGTTTTTT
cdr3_aa: CASSILGQGEEKLFF

j_call: TRBJ2-7
cdr3_length: 15
v_call: TRBV28
clone_size: NA
d_call: TRBD1
cdr3_nt: TGTGCCAGCAGTTTGGACAGGGAGGACTCCTACGAGCAGTACTTC
cdr3_aa: CASSLDREDSYEQYF

j_call: TRBJ1-1
cdr3_length: 12
v_call: TRBV30
clone_size: once
d_call: NA
cdr3_nt: TGTGCCTCCACGGGGGGGAACACTGAAGCTTTCTTT
cdr3_aa: CASTGGNTEAFF

j_call: TRBJ2-1
cdr3_length: 16
v_call: TRBV3-1/TRBV3-2
clone_size: NA
d_call: TRBD2
cdr3_nt: TGTGCCAGCAGCCAAGTATCCGGACTAGCGCCCAATGAGCAGTTCTTC
cdr3_aa: CASSQVSGLAPNEQFF

j_call: TRBJ1-1
cdr3_length: 16
v_call: TRBV14
clone_size: once
d_call: TRBD1
cdr3_nt: TGTGCCAGCAGCTACAAAATGGGACAGGGGAACACTGAAGCTTTCTTT
cdr3_aa: CASSYKMGQGNTEAFF

j_call: TRBJ1-2
cdr3_length: 16
v_call: TRBV18
clone_size: NA
d_call: NA
cdr3_nt: TGTGCCAGCTCACTTACCGAGGGCCGAGCGAAGAGTGGCTACACCTTC
cdr3_aa: CASSLTEGRAKSGYTF

j_call: TRBJ2-7
cdr3_length: 13
v_call: TRBV5-1
clone_size: NA
d_call: NA
cdr3_nt: TGCGCCAGCAGCTTTGAGACAGCCTACGAGCAGTACTTC
cdr3_aa: CASSFETAYEQYF

j_call: TRBJ2-7
cdr3_length: 15
v_call: TRBV6-5
clone_size: NA
d_call: NA
cdr3_nt: NA
cdr3_aa: CASILGGKGAEEQYF

j_call: TRBJ1-3
cdr3_length: 14
v_call: TRBV7-9
clone_size: NA
d_call: NA
cdr3_nt: TGTGCCAGCAGCCCAACTGCTGCTGGAAACACCATATATTTT
cdr3_aa: CASSPTAAGNTIYF

j_call: TRBJ2-2
cdr3_length: 15
v_call: TRBV7-9
clone_size: NA
d_call: TRBD1
cdr3_nt: TGTGCCAGCAGCTTGGACAGGGCTGACACCGGGGAGCTGTTTTTT
cdr3_aa: CASSLDRADTGELFF

j_call: TRBJ1-3
cdr3_length: 12
v_call: TRBV6-5
clone_size: NA
d_call: NA
cdr3_nt: TGTGCCAGCAGCCACAGGGAGAACACCATATATTTT
cdr3_aa: CASSHRENTIYF

j_call: TRBJ1-4
cdr3_length: 14
v_call: TRBV19
clone_size: NA
d_call: NA
cdr3_nt: TGTGCCAGTAGAGGAGGAGGGTTATTAGAAAAACTGTTTTTT
cdr3_aa: CASRGGGLLEKLFF

j_call: TRBJ2-7
cdr3_length: 17
v_call: TRBV7-9
clone_size: once
d_call: TRBD2
cdr3_nt: TGTGCCAGCAGCTTAGCTGGGCTAGCGGGGGAAGAGGACGAGCAGTACTTC
cdr3_aa: CASSLAGLAGEEDEQYF

j_call: TRBJ2-5
cdr3_length: 16
v_call: TRBV5-1
clone_size: NA
d_call: TRBD2
cdr3_nt: TGCGCCAGCAGTACCCAATATAGCGGGGAACAAGAGACCCAGTACTTC
cdr3_aa: CASSTQYSGEQETQYF

j_call: TRBJ2-7
cdr3_length: 15
v_call: TRBV9
clone_size: NA
d_call: NA
cdr3_nt: TGTGCCAGCAGCGCCCTCGTAGCGGAGATCTACGAGCAGTACTTC
cdr3_aa: CASSALVAEIYEQYF

j_call: TRBJ2-7
cdr3_length: 13
v_call: TRBV2
clone_size: NA
d_call: NA
cdr3_nt: TGTGCCAGCGACCAGACAGAGTTGGTCGAGCAGTACTTC
cdr3_aa: CASDQTELVEQYF

j_call: TRBJ2-5
cdr3_length: 14
v_call: TRBV15
clone_size: NA
d_call: TRBD2
cdr3_nt: TGTGCCACCAGCAAGACTAGCGGGATAGAGACCCAGTACTTC
cdr3_aa: CATSKTSGIETQYF

j_call: TRBJ1-6
cdr3_length: 12
v_call: TRBV12-3/TRBV12-4
clone_size: NA
d_call: NA
cdr3_nt: TGTGCCAGCAGTTTTCGGAATTCACCCCTCCACTTT
cdr3_aa: CASSFRNSPLHF

j_call: TRBJ1-6
cdr3_length: 15
v_call: TRBV19
clone_size: few
d_call: NA
cdr3_nt: TGTGCCAGTACCGTCTTCATGGGGGGGGGTTCACCCCTCCACTTT
cdr3_aa: CASTVFMGGGSPLHF